The clone carrying this T cell receptor (beta chain) has ten or more counts. Antigen specificity is unknown. These data come from a study of T cells in Graves' hyperthyroidism and ophthalmopathy. General study results and limits: Blood samples included most of the expanded thyroid clonotypes exceeding 0.001.

V lost 7 bases and J 8 bases, leaving 26 bases between the germline ends. This CDR3 has 16 amino acids. Germline CDR1 and CDR2: MNHNS and SASEGT. TCR beta CDR3 regions were amplified from RNA transcripts. A first-round RT-PCR of the TCR CDR3 used the HTBI primer set. TCRdb recomputed calls from the multiplex PCR reads with MiXCR, one row per CDR3 protein. The sample has 550,000 to 850,000 distinct CDR3 sequences; approximately 18% are singletons. Diagnoses used clinical symptoms, serum thyroxine and TRAb, thyroid ultrasound and orbital computed tomography. The source is a woman between 45 and 60 years old with Graves' hyperthyroidism that later progressed to Graves' ophthalmopathy. The rearrangement links TRBV6-1 to TRBJ1-2; D might be TRBD1 (6 bases). What was sequenced was blood. The CDR3 protein is CASTASLDRMGIGYTF. The CDR3 region has the DNA TGTGCCAGCACAGCAAGCCTTGACAGGATGGGGATCGGCTACACCTTC.